This is a list of T cell receptor beta chains from one sample in a study of T cells in localized non-small cell lung cancer. Libraries were prepared by immunoSEQ multiplex PCR; TCRdb keeps only in-frame clonotypes and omits some of them. Among about 92,000 clones listed, roughly 91% were seen once. Sequences were derived from PBMCs, sampled before any cancer treatment. The receptor source for this set is a woman aged 40-69 years with stage II squamous cell lung carcinoma. Both conserved end residues are part of each CDR3. A D gene is named only where the DNA matches it firmly. Clone size appears in some rows only: once, few, many, or a class for an expanded clone.

abundance | d_gene | j_gene | v_gene | CDR3aa | CDR3nt
- | - | TRBJ1-3 | TRBV2 | CASSRVPIDSGNTIYF | TGTGCCAGCAGCCGCGTTCCGATTGACTCTGGAAACACCATATATTTT
- | - | TRBJ1-6 | TRBV19 | CASSWADNSPLHF | TGTGCCAGTAGTTGGGCAGATAATTCACCCCTCCACTTT
- | TRBD2 | TRBJ2-2 | TRBV29-1 | CSAGAGGTTGELFF | TGCAGCGCGGGGGCGGGAGGTACCACCGGGGAGCTGTTTTTT
- | - | TRBJ1-1 | TRBV6-1 | CASSGGEYGAFF | TGTGCCAGCAGTGGTGGGGAATATGGAGCTTTCTTT
few | - | TRBJ1-1 | TRBV6-5 | CASRFVPGNTEAFF | TGTGCCAGCAGATTCGTACCCGGGAACACTGAAGCTTTCTTT
- | - | TRBJ2-6 | TRBV29-1 | CSVQVTGANVLTF | TGCAGCGTCCAGGTAACTGGGGCCAACGTCCTGACTTTC
- | - | TRBJ2-7 | TRBV28 | CASSPRPRQDKSYEQYF | TGTGCCAGCAGTCCCCGACCCCGACAGGATAAATCCTACGAGCAGTACTTC
- | - | TRBJ2-3 | TRBV25-1 | CASSVTGKGTDTQYF | TGTGCCAGCAGTGTTACAGGGAAGGGCACAGATACGCAGTATTTT
- | - | TRBJ2-2 | TRBV30 | CAWDDAAGELFF | TGTGCCTGGGATGACGCGGCCGGGGAGCTGTTTTTT
- | - | TRBJ1-2 | TRBV19 | CASSPLDREYGYTF | TGTGCCAGTAGTCCCTTGGACAGAGAGTATGGCTACACCTTC
- | TRBD1 | TRBJ2-7 | TRBV5-1 | CASSSDRANQYF | TGCGCCAGCAGTTCTGACAGGGCAAACCAGTACTTC
- | - | TRBJ1-5 | TRBV2 | CASSLSVNQPQHF | TGTGCCAGCAGTCTATCGGTTAATCAGCCCCAGCATTTT
- | - | TRBJ1-5 | TRBV6-1 | CASSERVEIGNQPQHF | TGTGCCAGCAGTGAAAGGGTGGAAATAGGCAATCAGCCCCAGCATTTT
- | - | TRBJ1-4 | TRBV2 | CASSEAPRAPNEKLFF | TGTGCCAGCAGTGAAGCGCCCAGGGCTCCTAATGAAAAACTGTTTTTT
- | - | TRBJ1-1 | TRBV29-1 | CSVASEGNTEAFF | TGCAGCGTTGCGAGCGAAGGGAACACTGAAGCTTTCTTT
- | - | TRBJ1-1 | TRBV5-4 | CASSLAGNQTVIGTEAFF | TGTGCCAGCAGCTTGGCAGGTAACCAGACAGTCATTGGCACTGAAGCTTTCTTT
- | TRBD1 | TRBJ1-2 | TRBV29-1 | CSARWDRVYGYTF | TGCAGCGCCCGGTGGGACAGGGTCTATGGCTACACCTTC
- | - | TRBJ1-5 | TRBV10-3 | CAISEGGDQGKPQHF | TGTGCCATCAGTGAGGGGGGGGACCAAGGGAAGCCCCAGCATTTT
- | TRBD2 | TRBJ2-3 | TRBV27 | CASSALAGAGTDTQYF | TGTGCCAGCAGTGCTTTAGCGGGAGCAGGCACAGATACGCAGTATTTT
- | TRBD2 | TRBJ2-1 | TRBV27 | CASSLRLAGDNEQFF | TGTGCCAGCAGTTTACGCCTAGCGGGGGACAATGAGCAGTTCTTC
- | TRBD1 | TRBJ1-2 | TRBV5-5 | CASSPAGTATNGYTF | TGTGCCAGCAGCCCCGCAGGGACAGCTACGAATGGCTACACCTTC
- | TRBD1 | TRBJ1-2 | TRBV19 | CASTRAGQLISPYGYTF | TGTGCCAGTACTCGAGCGGGACAGCTCATATCCCCCTATGGCTACACCTTC
- | - | TRBJ2-2 | TRBV5-1 | CASSLGNAFGGSGELFF | TGCGCCAGCAGCTTGGGTAATGCTTTCGGGGGCTCCGGGGAGCTGTTTTTT
- | - | TRBJ2-3 | TRBV13 | CASRIQGSPDTQYF | TGTGCCAGCAGGATACAGGGATCCCCAGATACGCAGTATTTT
- | - | TRBJ1-1 | TRBV4-1 | CASSQDGREGLYAFF | TGCGCCAGCAGCCAAGACGGCAGGGAAGGACTGTATGCTTTCTTT
- | TRBD2 | TRBJ2-5 | TRBV5-1 | CASSPGLAGGRQETQYF | TGCGCCAGCAGCCCGGGACTAGCGGGAGGCAGGCAAGAGACCCAGTACTTC
once | - | TRBJ2-1 | TRBV5-6 | CASSLSGGVNEQFF | TGTGCCAGCAGCTTATCAGGAGGAGTCAATGAGCAGTTCTTC
once | TRBD1 | TRBJ1-1 | TRBV10-1 | CASSRGGPNTEAFF | TGCGCCAGCAGTCGAGGGGGCCCGAACACTGAAGCTTTCTTT